This entry is about one TCR beta chain. Patients at the Seattle site were enrolled during active infection and followed longitudinally. The data were obtained in a study of blood T cell repertoires in COVID-19. Study background: Collection of acute and convalescent COVID-19 samples took place in the United States, Italy and Spain. T cells, B-cell-depleted T cells, or PBMCs supplied cDNA or gDNA.

Original processing methods: Reference gene primer amplification gave estimated nucleated cell counts. Here immunoSEQ multiplex PCR was the method, and the copy in TCRdb shows in-frame clones only, minus some. The V and J calls and clone size are taken from that table; D and trimming were inferred from the DNA. The data contain about 180,000 clones, about three quarters of them singletons. CDR1 and CDR2 from the germline V gene are MNHEY and SVGAGI. Trimming shortened V by 0 bases and J by 1 base, and 8 bases separated the two germline ends. The CDR3 covers 15 residues. This TCR came from an elderly woman with COVID-19, enrolled during active disease. Input material: peripheral blood. The V and J genes are TRBV6-5 and TRBJ2-3; D unresolved. The CDR3 protein is CASSYSQDGTDTQYF. As DNA, the CDR3 is TGTGCCAGCAGTTACTCGCAGGATGGCACAGATACGCAGTATTTT.